These 8 T cell receptor beta chains were all obtained from the same sample, sequenced in a study of monozygotic twins with inflammatory bowel disease. TCRdb reprocessed the 5' RACE reads, keeping one entry per CDR3 protein, no DNA. The sample holds around 400,000 distinct CDR3 sequences. Sequenced: blood. Receptor source: a human donor with ulcerative colitis or Crohn's disease, or a healthy co-twin of an affected twin (not recorded which).

The rearrangement joins TRBV20-1 to TRBJ2-1; TCRdb gives TRBD1 as the D gene, but with no DNA this cannot be confirmed. The CDR3 consists of 14 residues. Germline CDR1 DFQATT, CDR2 SNEGSKA (reference sequence). This CDR3 reads CSARFGGSYNEQFF.

V and J are TRBV20-1 and TRBJ1-1; TCRdb lists TRBD1, though no DNA is available to test this call. Germline V lookup: CDR1 DFQATT, CDR2 SNEGSKA (reference sequence). This CDR3 has 16 amino acids. CDR3 loop: CSAEKRTGGMNTEAFF.

This chain connects TRBV7-6 to TRBJ2-5; there is no DNA to check the TCRdb D call of TRBD1. CDR3 length: 14 amino acids. Germline CDR1 reads SGHVS; CDR2 reads FNYEAQ. Here the CDR3 reads CASTPRGLGETQYF.

The chain joins TRBV29-1 to TRBJ1-2; TCRdb returns TRBD1, unconfirmable since there is no DNA. In germline, CDR1 is SQVTM, CDR2 ANQGSEA. The CDR3 contains 13 residues. The CDR3 reads CSVGTGTAPGYTF.

The J gene is TRBJ1-1, the V gene TRBV10-3. Germline CDR1 and CDR2: ENHRY and SYGVKD. There are 17 residues in the CDR3. CDR3 in amino acids: CATAFPSRPPVNTEAFF.

The rearrangement joins TRBV7-2 to TRBJ2-7. CDR3 length: 15 amino acids. Looked up from germline, CDR1 is SGHTA and CDR2 is FQGNSA. The CDR3 here is CASSLGLADVYEQYF.

The chain links TRBV27 to TRBJ2-5; lacking DNA, the TRBD1 call made by TCRdb goes unchecked. Germline V gene lookup returns CDR1 MNHEY and CDR2 SMNVEV (reference sequence). The CDR3 is made up of 13 amino acids. This chain's CDR3 is CANRRQGQETQYF.

The rearrangement uses TRBV6-5 and TRBJ2-7. The CDR3 length is 16 residues. Germline CDR1 reads MNHEY; CDR2 reads SVGAGI. The CDR3 spells CASSYSEGKFDYEQYF.